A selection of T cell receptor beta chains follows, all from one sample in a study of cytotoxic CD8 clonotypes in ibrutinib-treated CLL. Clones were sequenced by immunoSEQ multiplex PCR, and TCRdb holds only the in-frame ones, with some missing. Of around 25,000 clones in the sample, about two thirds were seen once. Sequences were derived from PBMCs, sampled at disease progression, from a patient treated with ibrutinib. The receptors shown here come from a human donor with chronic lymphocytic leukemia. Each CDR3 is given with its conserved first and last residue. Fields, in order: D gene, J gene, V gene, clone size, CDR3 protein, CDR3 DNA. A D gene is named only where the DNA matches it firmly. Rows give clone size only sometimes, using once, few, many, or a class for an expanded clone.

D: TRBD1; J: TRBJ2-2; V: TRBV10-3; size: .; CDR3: CATSPGTDTGELFF; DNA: TGTGCCACCTCACCTGGGACAGACACCGGGGAGCTGTTTTTT
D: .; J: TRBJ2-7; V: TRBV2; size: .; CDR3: CASGQGLVEQYF; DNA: TGTGCCAGCGGGCAAGGGCTGGTTGAGCAGTACTTC
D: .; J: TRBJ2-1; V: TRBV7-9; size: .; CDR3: CASSLAGYRRGAYNEQFF; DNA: TGTGCCAGCAGCTTAGCGGGGTATCGGCGAGGAGCCTACAATGAGCAGTTCTTC
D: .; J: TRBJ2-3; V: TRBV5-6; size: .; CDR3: CASSTYDTDTQYF; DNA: TGTGCCAGCAGCACCTACGACACAGATACGCAGTATTTT
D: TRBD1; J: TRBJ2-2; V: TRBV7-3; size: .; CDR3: CASSSSGTAHTGELFF; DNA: TGTGCCAGCAGCTCCTCCGGGACAGCCCACACCGGGGAGCTGTTTTTT
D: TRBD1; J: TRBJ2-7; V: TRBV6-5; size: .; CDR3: CASRRGTGALEQYF; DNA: TGTGCCAGCAGGAGGGGGACAGGGGCTCTCGAGCAGTACTTC
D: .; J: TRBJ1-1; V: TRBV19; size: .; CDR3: CASSISRGEAFF; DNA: TGTGCCAGTAGTATCTCCAGAGGGGAAGCTTTCTTT
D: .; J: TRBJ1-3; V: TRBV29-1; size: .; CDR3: CSVEEGSGNTIYF; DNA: TGCAGCGTTGAAGAAGGCTCTGGAAACACCATATATTTT
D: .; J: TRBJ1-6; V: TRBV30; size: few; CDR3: CAWTAGRGGSPLHF; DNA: TGTGCCTGGACCGCAGGGAGGGGTGGATCACCCCTCCACTTT
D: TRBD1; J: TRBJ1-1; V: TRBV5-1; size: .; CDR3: CASSSGQGFMNTEAFF; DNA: TGCGCCAGCAGCTCCGGACAGGGGTTCATGAACACTGAAGCTTTCTTT
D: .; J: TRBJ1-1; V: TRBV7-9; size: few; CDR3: CASSLDPNTEAFF; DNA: TGTGCCAGCAGCTTAGATCCGAACACTGAAGCTTTCTTT
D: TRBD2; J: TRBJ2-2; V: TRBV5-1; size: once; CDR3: CASSSLAGDTGELFF; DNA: TGCGCCAGCAGCTCGCTAGCGGGGGACACCGGGGAGCTGTTTTTT
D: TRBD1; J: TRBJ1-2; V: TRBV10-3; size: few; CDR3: CAISEHDRGYGYTF; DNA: TGTGCCATCAGTGAGCATGACAGGGGCTATGGCTACACCTTC
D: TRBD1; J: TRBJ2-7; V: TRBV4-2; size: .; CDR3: CASSQSRDRAYEQYF; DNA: TGTGCCAGCAGCCAATCACGGGACAGGGCTTACGAGCAGTACTTC
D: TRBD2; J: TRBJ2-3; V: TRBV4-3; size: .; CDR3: CASSQAIRTSGITDTQYF; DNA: TGCGCCAGCAGCCAAGCCATTAGGACTAGCGGGATCACAGATACGCAGTATTTT
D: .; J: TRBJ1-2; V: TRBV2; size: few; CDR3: CASRAYLNYGYTF; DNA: TGTGCCAGCAGGGCCTACCTTAACTATGGCTACACCTTC
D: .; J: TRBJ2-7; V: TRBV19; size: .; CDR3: CASSMPHGNEQYF; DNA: TGTGCCAGTAGTATGCCCCACGGGAACGAGCAGTACTTC
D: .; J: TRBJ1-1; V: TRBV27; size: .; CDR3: CASCRPGGTEAFF; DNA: TGTGCCAGCTGCCGGCCGGGCGGGACTGAAGCTTTCTTT
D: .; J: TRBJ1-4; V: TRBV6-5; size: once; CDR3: CASSYGPPNEKLFF; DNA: TGTGCCAGCAGTTACGGCCCGCCTAATGAAAAACTGTTTTTT
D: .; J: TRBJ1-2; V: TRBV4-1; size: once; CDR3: CASSQDARLPLEGYTF; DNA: TGCGCCAGCAGCCAAGATGCGAGATTACCTTTGGAGGGCTACACCTTC
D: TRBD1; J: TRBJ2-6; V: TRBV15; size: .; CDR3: CATSRTGTSGANVLTF; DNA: TGTGCCACCAGCCGGACAGGTACCTCTGGGGCCAACGTCCTGACTTTC
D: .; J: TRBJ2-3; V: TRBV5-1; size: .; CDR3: CASVRGFAGDTQYF; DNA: TGCGCCAGTGTTCGGGGATTCGCGGGGGATACGCAGTATTTT
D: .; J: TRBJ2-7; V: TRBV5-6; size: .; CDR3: CASSLGGSSYEQYF; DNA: TGTGCCAGCAGCTTGGGGGGTAGCTCCTACGAGCAGTACTTC
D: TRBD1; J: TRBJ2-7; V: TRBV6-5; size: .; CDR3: CASSSRTGIRSYEQYF; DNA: TGTGCCAGCAGTTCCAGGACAGGGATCAGGTCCTACGAGCAGTACTTC
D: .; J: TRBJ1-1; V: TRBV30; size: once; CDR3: CAWSGGRLTLAFF; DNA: TGTGCCTGGAGTGGGGGGCGCTTAACGTTGGCTTTCTTT
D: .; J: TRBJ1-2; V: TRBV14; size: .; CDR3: CASSQGTVRNYGYTF; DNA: TGTGCCAGCAGCCAAGGGACAGTACGGAACTATGGCTACACCTTC
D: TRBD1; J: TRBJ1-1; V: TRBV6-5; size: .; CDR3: CASSYDRVSTEAFF; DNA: TGTGCCAGCAGTTACGACAGGGTTTCCACTGAAGCTTTCTTT
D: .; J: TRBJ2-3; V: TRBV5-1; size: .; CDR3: CASLDGGASTDTQYF; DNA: TGCGCCTCCCTGGACGGGGGCGCGAGCACAGATACGCAGTATTTT
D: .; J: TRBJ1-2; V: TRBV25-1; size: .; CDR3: CASSGLLTNYGYTF; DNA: TGTGCCAGCAGCGGTCTTCTTACTAACTATGGCTACACCTTC
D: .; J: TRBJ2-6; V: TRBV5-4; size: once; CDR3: CASSLRQRSGANVLTF; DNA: TGTGCCAGCAGCTTACGACAGCGCTCTGGGGCCAACGTCCTGACTTTC
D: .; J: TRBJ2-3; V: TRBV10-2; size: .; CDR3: CASSTGAGDTQYF; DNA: TGCGCCAGCAGTACCGGGGCTGGGGATACGCAGTATTTT
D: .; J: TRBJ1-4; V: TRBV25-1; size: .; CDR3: CASSEGGGKLFF; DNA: TGTGCCAGCAGTGAAGGTGGGGGGAAACTGTTTTTT
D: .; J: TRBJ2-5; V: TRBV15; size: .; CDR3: CATSRDSSTETQYF; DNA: TGTGCCACCAGCAGGGACAGTAGCACAGAGACCCAGTACTTC
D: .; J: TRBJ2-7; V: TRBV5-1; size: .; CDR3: CASSPDRPYEQYF; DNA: TGCGCCAGCAGCCCTGACAGACCCTACGAGCAGTACTTC
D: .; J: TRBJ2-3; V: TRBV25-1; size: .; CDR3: CASSWGGAPTDTQYF; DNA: TGTGCCAGCAGCTGGGGGGGGGCCCCCACAGATACGCAGTATTTT
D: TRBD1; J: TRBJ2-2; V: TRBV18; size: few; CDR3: CASSPGTARTGELFF; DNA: TGTGCCAGCTCCCCCGGGACAGCGAGGACCGGGGAGCTGTTTTTT
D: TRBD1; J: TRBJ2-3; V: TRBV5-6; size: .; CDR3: CASSADRGRGTDTQYF; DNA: TGTGCCAGCAGCGCAGACAGGGGTCGCGGCACAGATACGCAGTATTTT
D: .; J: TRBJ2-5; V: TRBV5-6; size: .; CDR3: CASSIQETQYF; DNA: TGTGCCAGCAGCATCCAAGAGACCCAGTACTTC
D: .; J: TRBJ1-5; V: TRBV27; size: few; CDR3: CASSPSDSLSTGNQPQHF; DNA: TGTGCCAGCAGTCCTTCGGACAGTCTCTCCACGGGCAATCAGCCCCAGCATTTT
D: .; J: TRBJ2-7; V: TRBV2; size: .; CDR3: CASGRGFSYEQYF; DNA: TGTGCCAGCGGGAGGGGGTTCTCCTACGAGCAGTACTTC
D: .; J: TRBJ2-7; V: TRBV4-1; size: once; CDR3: CASSQGVVTASYEQYF; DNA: TGCGCCAGCAGCCAAGGTGTAGTGACAGCCTCCTACGAGCAGTACTTC
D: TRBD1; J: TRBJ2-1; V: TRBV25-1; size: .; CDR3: CASSSQLGQIYNEQFF; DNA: TGTGCCAGCAGTTCCCAACTGGGACAGATATACAATGAGCAGTTCTTC
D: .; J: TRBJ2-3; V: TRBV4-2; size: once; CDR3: CASSQGGGGAVTDTQYF; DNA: TGTGCCAGCAGCCAAGGGGGTGGCGGGGCAGTGACAGATACGCAGTATTTT
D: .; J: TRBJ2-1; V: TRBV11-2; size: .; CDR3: CASSLAQYNEQFF; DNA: TGTGCCAGCAGTTTAGCACAGTACAATGAGCAGTTCTTC
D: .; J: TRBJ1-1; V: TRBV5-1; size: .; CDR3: CASSQQPGNTEAFF; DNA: TGCGCCAGCAGTCAACAACCGGGGAACACTGAAGCTTTCTTT